Listed below are T cell receptor beta chains from one sample, sequenced in a study of cytomegalovirus exposure and HLA in healthy donors. The method was immunoSEQ multiplex PCR; TCRdb's version includes in-frame clones alone and lacks a portion of them. The table has roughly 160,000 clones, roughly 76% seen once. Sequenced input: PBMCs. These receptors were collected from a man in his 60s in good health and CMV-seronegative. The CDR3 runs from the conserved cysteine through the conserved F or W. The D gene is left open where the match is weak. The size entry is marked missing in some rows and otherwise reads once, few, many or a size class.

TRBV18	.	TRBD2	TRBJ2-4	CASSPPGGAAKNIQYF	TGTGCCAGCTCACCCCCCGGGGGGGCAGCCAAAAACATTCAGTACTTC
TRBV6-5	.	TRBD1	TRBJ2-5	CASSYTWGQQETQYF	TGTGCCAGCAGTTACACCTGGGGACAGCAAGAGACCCAGTACTTC
TRBV30	once	.	TRBJ1-6	CAWTRDSYNSPLHF	TGTGCCTGGACACGGGACTCATATAATTCACCCCTCCACTTT
TRBV10-3	.	.	TRBJ1-2	CAISEQGNYGYTF	TGTGCCATCAGTGAACAGGGAAACTATGGCTACACCTTC
TRBV19	.	TRBD1	TRBJ1-2	CATSTGATNYGYTF	TGTGCCACCTCGACAGGGGCCACTAACTATGGCTACACCTTC
TRBV7-2	.	TRBD2	TRBJ2-3	CASSLASGGRSDTQYF	TGTGCCAGCAGCTTAGCTAGCGGGGGGAGGTCAGATACGCAGTATTTT
TRBV6-5	.	.	TRBJ1-1	CASSYGDGATEAFF	TGTGCCAGCAGTTACGGAGATGGGGCGACTGAAGCTTTCTTT
TRBV13	.	TRBD1	TRBJ2-2	CASSLWGQGDYTGELFF	TGTGCCAGCAGCTTATGGGGACAGGGGGACTACACCGGGGAGCTGTTTTTT
TRBV13	.	.	TRBJ2-7	CASSLGGRGPKQYF	TGTGCCAGCAGCTTAGGCGGCAGGGGTCCCAAGCAGTACTTC
TRBV5-1	.	TRBD1	TRBJ2-1	CASKGQGGNEQFF	TGCGCCAGCAAGGGACAGGGGGGCAATGAGCAGTTCTTC
TRBV10-1	.	TRBD1	TRBJ2-7	CASSESGTGPHEQYF	TGCGCCAGCAGTGAGTCGGGGACAGGGCCCCACGAGCAGTACTTC
TRBV1	.	.	TRBJ2-2	CTSSQDPGTGFYFPTGELFF	TGCACCAGCAGCCAGGACCCCGGGACAGGTTTTTACTTTCCCACCGGGGAGCTGTTTTTT
TRBV9	.	TRBD1	TRBJ1-2	CASSAQGTGEDYGYTF	TGTGCCAGCAGCGCCCAGGGGACAGGGGAGGACTATGGCTACACCTTC
TRBV7-9	.	TRBD2	TRBJ2-1	CASSPLAGVYNEQFF	TGTGCCAGCAGCCCCCTAGCGGGGGTTTACAATGAGCAGTTCTTC
TRBV5-5	.	.	TRBJ2-2	CASRTPYGELFF	TGTGCCAGCCGAACTCCCTACGGGGAGCTGTTTTTT
TRBV29-1	.	TRBD1	TRBJ1-4	CSILDRGHEKLFF	TGCAGCATTTTAGACAGGGGGCATGAAAAACTGTTTTTT
TRBV7-9	.	TRBD1	TRBJ2-3	CSSSARQGLGTDTQYF	TGTTCCAGCAGCGCCCGACAGGGGTTGGGGACAGATACGCAGTATTTT
TRBV7-9	.	.	TRBJ1-2	CSSSLVGEGYTF	TGTTCCAGCAGCTTAGTTGGTGAGGGCTACACCTTC
TRBV5-4	.	.	TRBJ1-2	CASSKPTGSYGYTF	TGTGCCAGCAGCAAGCCTACAGGGTCCTATGGCTACACCTTC
TRBV5-6	.	.	TRBJ1-5	CASSLGYSQPQHF	TGTGCCAGCAGCTTGGGTTATTCGCAGCCCCAGCATTTT
TRBV5-8	.	TRBD1	TRBJ2-7	CASSRQGVSYEQYF	TGTGCCAGCAGCCGACAGGGTGTTTCATACGAGCAGTACTTC
TRBV18	.	TRBD2	TRBJ2-3	CASSPPGLAGGSTDTQYF	TGTGCCAGCTCACCACCGGGACTAGCGGGGGGCAGCACAGATACGCAGTATTTT
TRBV27	.	TRBD1	TRBJ2-3	CASSLRGTRGNTDTQYF	TGTGCCAGCAGTTTAAGGGGGACCAGGGGGAACACAGATACGCAGTATTTT
TRBV7-2	.	.	TRBJ2-2	CASSFMGRANTGELFF	TGTGCCAGCAGCTTCATGGGCAGGGCGAACACCGGGGAGCTGTTTTTT
TRBV10-3	few	TRBD1	TRBJ1-1	CAISGTGGNTEAFF	TGTGCCATCAGTGGGACAGGGGGCAACACTGAAGCTTTCTTT